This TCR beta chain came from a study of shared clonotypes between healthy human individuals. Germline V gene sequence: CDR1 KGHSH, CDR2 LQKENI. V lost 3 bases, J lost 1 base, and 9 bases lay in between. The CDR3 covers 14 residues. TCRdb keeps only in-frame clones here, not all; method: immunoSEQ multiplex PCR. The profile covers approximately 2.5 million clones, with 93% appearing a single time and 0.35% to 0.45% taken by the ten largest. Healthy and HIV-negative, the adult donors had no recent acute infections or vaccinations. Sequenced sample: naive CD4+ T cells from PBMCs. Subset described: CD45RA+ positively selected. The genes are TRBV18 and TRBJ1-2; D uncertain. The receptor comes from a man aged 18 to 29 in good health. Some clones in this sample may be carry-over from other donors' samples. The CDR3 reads CASSPGPNNYGYTF. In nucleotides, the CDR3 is TGTGCCAGCTCACCCGGACCCAATAACTATGGCTACACCTTC.